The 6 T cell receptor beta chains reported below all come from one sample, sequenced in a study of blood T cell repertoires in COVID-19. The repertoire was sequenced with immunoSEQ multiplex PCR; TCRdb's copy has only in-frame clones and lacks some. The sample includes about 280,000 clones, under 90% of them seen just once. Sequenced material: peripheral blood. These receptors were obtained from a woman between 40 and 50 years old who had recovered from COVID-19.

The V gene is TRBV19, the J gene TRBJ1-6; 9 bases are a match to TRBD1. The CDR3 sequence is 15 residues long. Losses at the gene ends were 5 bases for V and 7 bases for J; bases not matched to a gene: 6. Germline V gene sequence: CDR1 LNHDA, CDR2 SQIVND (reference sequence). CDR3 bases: TGTGCCAGTAGTGGGTGGACAGGGGCCAATTCACCCCTCCACTTT. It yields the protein CASSGWTGANSPLHF.

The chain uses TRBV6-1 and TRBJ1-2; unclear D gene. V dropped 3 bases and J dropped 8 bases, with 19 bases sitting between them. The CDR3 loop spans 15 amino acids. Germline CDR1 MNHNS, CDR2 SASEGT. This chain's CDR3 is CASSDLAARGEGYTF. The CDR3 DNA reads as TGTGCCAGCAGTGATCTCGCGGCCAGAGGAGAAGGCTACACCTTC.

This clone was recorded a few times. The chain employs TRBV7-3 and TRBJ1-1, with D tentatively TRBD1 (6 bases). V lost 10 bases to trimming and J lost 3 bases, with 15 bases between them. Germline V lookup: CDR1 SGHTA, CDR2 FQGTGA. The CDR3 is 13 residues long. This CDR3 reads CAKVQGADTEAFF. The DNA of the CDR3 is TGTGCCAAAGTACAGGGTGCGGACACTGAAGCTTTCTTT. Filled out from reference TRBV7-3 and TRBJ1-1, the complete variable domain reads GAGVSQTPSNKVTEKGKYVELRCDPISGHTALYWYRQSLGQGPEFLIYFQGTGAADDSGLPNDRFFAVRPEGSVSTLKIQRTERGDSAVYLCAKVQGADTEAFFGQGTRLTVV.

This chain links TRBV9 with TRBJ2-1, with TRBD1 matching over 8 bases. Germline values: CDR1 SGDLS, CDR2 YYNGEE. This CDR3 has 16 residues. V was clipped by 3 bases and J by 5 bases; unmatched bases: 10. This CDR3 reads CASSERRQGYDNEQFF. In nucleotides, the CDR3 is TGTGCCAGCAGCGAGCGGAGACAGGGGTACGACAATGAGCAGTTCTTC.

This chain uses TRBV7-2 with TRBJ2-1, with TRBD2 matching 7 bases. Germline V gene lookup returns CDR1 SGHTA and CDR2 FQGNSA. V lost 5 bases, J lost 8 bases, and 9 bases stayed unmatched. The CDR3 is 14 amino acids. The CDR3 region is CASSDRTRSDEQFF. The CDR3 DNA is TGTGCCAGCAGCGATCGGACTAGGTCCGATGAGCAGTTCTTC.

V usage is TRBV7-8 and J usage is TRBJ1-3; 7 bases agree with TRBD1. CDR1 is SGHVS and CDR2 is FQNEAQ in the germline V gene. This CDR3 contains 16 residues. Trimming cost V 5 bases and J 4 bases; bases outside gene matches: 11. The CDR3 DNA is TGTGCCAGCAGCCCCCGCCCGACAGGGTCCGGAAACACCATATATTTT. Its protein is CASSPRPTGSGNTIYF.